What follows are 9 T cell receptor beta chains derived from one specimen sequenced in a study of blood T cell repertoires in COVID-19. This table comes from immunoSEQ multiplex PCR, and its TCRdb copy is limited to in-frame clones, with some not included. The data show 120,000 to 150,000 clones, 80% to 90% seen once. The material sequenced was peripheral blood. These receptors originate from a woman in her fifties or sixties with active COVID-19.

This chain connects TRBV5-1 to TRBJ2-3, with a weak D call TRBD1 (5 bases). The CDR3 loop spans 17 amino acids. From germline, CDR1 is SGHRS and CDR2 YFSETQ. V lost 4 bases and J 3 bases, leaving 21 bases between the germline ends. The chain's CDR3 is CASSPQPTRDRTDTQYF. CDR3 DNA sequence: TGCGCCAGCAGCCCCCAACCCACCAGGGATCGTACAGATACGCAGTATTTT.

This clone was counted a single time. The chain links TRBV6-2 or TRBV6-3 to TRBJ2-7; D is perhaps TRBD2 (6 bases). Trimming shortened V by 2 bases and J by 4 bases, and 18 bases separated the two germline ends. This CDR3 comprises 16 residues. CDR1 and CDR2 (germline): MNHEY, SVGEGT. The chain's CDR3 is CASSYTGTDWGYEQYF. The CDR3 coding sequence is TGTGCCAGCAGTTACACCGGGACTGACTGGGGGTACGAGCAGTACTTC.

The DNA of the CDR3 is TGCGCCAGCAGCCAACCCCGGACAGGGAACACTGAAGCTTTCTTT. This codes for CASSQPRTGNTEAFF. This sequence joins TRBV4-1 and TRBJ1-1; 7 bases are a match to TRBD1. V was clipped by 2 bases and J by 1 base; unmatched bases: 4. CDR3 length: 15 amino acids. Germline CDR1 and CDR2: MGHRA and YSYEKL.

The CDR3 DNA is TGTGCCAGCAGTCCAGGACAGAACGAGCAGTACTTC. This sequence encodes CASSPGQNEQYF. This chain joins TRBV12-3 or TRBV12-4 and TRBJ2-7; perhaps TRBD1 as D (6 bases). Trimming cost V 5 bases and J 5 bases, with 10 bases left between them. The length of the CDR3 is 12 residues.

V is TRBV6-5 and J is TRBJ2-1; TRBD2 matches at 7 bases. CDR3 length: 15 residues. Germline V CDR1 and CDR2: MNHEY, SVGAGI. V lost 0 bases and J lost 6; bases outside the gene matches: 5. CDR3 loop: CASSYSRTSSNEQFF. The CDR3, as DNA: TGTGCCAGCAGTTACTCTAGGACTAGTTCCAATGAGCAGTTCTTC.

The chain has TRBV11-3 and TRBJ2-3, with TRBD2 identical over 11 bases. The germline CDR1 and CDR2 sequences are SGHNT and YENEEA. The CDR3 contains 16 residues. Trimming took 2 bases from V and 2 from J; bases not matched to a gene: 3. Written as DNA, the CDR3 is TGTGCCAGCAGCTTAACTAGCGGGAGCCCCACAGATACGCAGTATTTT. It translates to CASSLTSGSPTDTQYF.

The CDR3 spells CASSQVADRNPYGYTF. In DNA form, the CDR3 reads TGTGCCAGCAGCCAAGTTGCTGACAGGAACCCTTATGGCTACACCTTC. This chain links TRBV4-2 with TRBJ1-2, with D possibly being TRBD1 (6 bases). The CDR3 is 16 residues long. Germline CDR1 reads LGHNA; CDR2 reads YNFKEQ. The ends were cut back, 1 base at V and 5 bases at J, with 17 bases in the middle.

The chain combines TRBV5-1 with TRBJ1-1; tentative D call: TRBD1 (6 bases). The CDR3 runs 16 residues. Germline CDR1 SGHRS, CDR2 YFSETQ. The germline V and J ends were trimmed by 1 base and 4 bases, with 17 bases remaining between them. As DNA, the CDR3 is TGCGCCAGCAGCTTGTGGGAAGCAGGGGCGCTCACTGAAGCTTTCTTT. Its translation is CASSLWEAGALTEAFF. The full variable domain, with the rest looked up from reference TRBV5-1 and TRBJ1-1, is KAGVTQTPRYLIKTRGQQVTLSCSPISGHRSVSWYQQTPGQGLQFLFEYFSETQRNKGNFPGRFSGRQFSNSRSEMNVSTLELGDSALYLCASSLWEAGALTEAFFGQGTRLTVV.

The CDR3 nucleotides are TGCGCCAGCAGTCAAGGACAGGGCCCGGGACTTCAATCCTACGAGCAGTACTTC. Its translation is CASSQGQGPGLQSYEQYF. The J gene is TRBJ2-7, the V gene TRBV23-1, with TRBD1 matching 8 bases. TRBV23-1 is given ORF status, its function remaining uncertain. The V and J ends lost 2 bases and 1 base, in that order; junction bases with no gene match: 13. CDR3 length equals 18 residues.